The clone carrying this TCR beta chain occurred once. The antigen is undetermined. Amplification used 60 Vbeta primers and 13 Jbeta primers. Only in-frame clones appear in the TCRdb table, and some are missing; sequencing was by immunoSEQ multiplex PCR. The sample contains approximately 140,000 clones, about four fifths of which appear only once. These donors counted as nominally healthy when sampled, but unrecorded immune exposures were likely. This sample was taken from a study of cytomegalovirus exposure and HLA in healthy donors. Study overall: Unique TCR beta sequences numbering 117 million came from 150 million to 200 million T cells in an earlier analysis. General study findings and limits: For most TCR beta V segments, an earlier analysis put the productive rate at about 87% or about 30% of the time. Roughly uniform depth of sequencing across donors was assumed in presence/absence analyses.

Germline V gene data show CDR1 as MNHEY and CDR2 as SVGAGI. This CDR3 has 13 amino acids. Trimming left V 2 bases short and J 5 bases short, with 10 bases between. This TCR came from a male donor in good health and CMV-seronegative. The sample was PBMCs. The chain has TRBV6-5 and TRBJ2-7, with TRBD2 as a possible D gene (5 bases). CDR3 DNA: TGTGCCAGCAGTTACAGAGGGCTCCACGAGCAGTACTTC. Its protein product is CASSYRGLHEQYF.